One sample yielded the 10 T cell receptor beta chains listed below, sequenced in a study of post-analysis software for immune sequencing data (dated by TCRdb to between 2015 and 2016). Study-level results and caveats: About five TRBV segments, including TRBV5-6, TRBV5-1 and TRBV20-1, were significantly more frequent in patients than controls.

Antigen specificity for these receptors is unknown. The library was generated by PCR. The sequencer was an Illumina HiSeq 2500. To reduce PCR and sequencing biases, unique molecular identifiers were incorporated into the TCR beta cDNA libraries. The public reads were reprocessed in TCRdb via fastp at Q25 and MiXCR, keeping in-frame beta chains. Each CDR3 protein appears once, grouped with its most common genes and DNA. Counted in this sample were roughly 800,000 distinct CDR3 sequences; approximately 57% of them appeared once. The ten top clones hold 4.6% of the sample. Material for sequencing was blood. These receptor sequences come from a girl aged 5 to 17 with multiple sclerosis.

The chain couples TRBV12-3 or TRBV12-4 to TRBJ2-7; no clear D. This CDR3 is 14 amino acids long. Trimming took off 4 bases at V and 0 bases at J, with 10 bases between the two ends. This chain's CDR3 is CASSWIRTSYEQYF. In DNA, the CDR3 is TGTGCCAGCAGTTGGATTCGAACCTCCTACGAGCAGTACTTC.

This sequence joins TRBV29-1 and TRBJ1-1, with 12 bases matching TRBD1. Losses at the gene ends were 5 bases for V and 0 bases for J; bases not matched to a gene: 4. This CDR3 is built from 15 residues. CDR1 and CDR2 (germline): SQVTM, ANQGSEA. The CDR3 here is CSVTGTGGLNTEAFF. Here the CDR3 DNA reads TGCAGCGTTACCGGGACAGGGGGCTTGAACACTGAAGCTTTCTTT.

This clonotype occurred a few times. The chain employs TRBV4-1 and TRBJ2-7, with 10 bases lining up with TRBD2. With V trimmed by 1 base and J by 2 bases, 5 bases remained unmatched. The CDR3 contains 16 residues. Germline CDR1 and CDR2: MGHRA and YSYEKL. The CDR3 DNA is TGCGCCAGCAGCCAAGTTGTACTAGCGGGGACCTACGAGCAGTACTTC. Protein sequence: CASSQVVLAGTYEQYF.

V gene TRBV5-1 combines with J gene TRBJ1-1, with D hard to call. The V end was cut by 4 bases, the J end by 0 bases, with 7 bases between. The CDR3 contains 13 residues. In germline, CDR1 is SGHRS, CDR2 YFSETQ. The CDR3 reads CASSPDVNTEAFF. The CDR3 DNA is TGCGCCAGCAGCCCGGACGTGAACACTGAAGCTTTCTTT.

This rearrangement joins TRBV27 to TRBJ2-1, with 8 bases identical to TRBD1. Germline V gene sequence: CDR1 MNHEY, CDR2 SMNVEV (reference sequence). Unmatched junction bases numbered 7, after V lost 3 bases and J lost 6 bases. The CDR3 is 15 amino acids. The chain's CDR3 is CASSFQGAGGNEQFF. Here the CDR3 DNA reads TGTGCCAGCAGTTTTCAGGGGGCAGGGGGCAATGAGCAGTTCTTC.

CDR3 coding DNA: TGTGCCAGCAGCTTTCGACCGGGACTCGGAGACAATGAGCAGTTCTTC. Protein sequence: CASSFRPGLGDNEQFF. The chain uses TRBV7-3 and TRBJ2-1; weak D call: TRBD2 (6 bases). CDR1 SGHTA and CDR2 FQGTGA come from the germline V gene. The CDR3 loop spans 16 amino acids. The V and J ends lost 3 bases and 5 bases respectively, with 17 bases between them. The full variable domain, its missing parts supplied by reference TRBV7-3 and TRBJ2-1, is GAGVSQTPSNKVTEKGKYVELRCDPISGHTALYWYRQSLGQGPEFLIYFQGTGAADDSGLPNDRFFAVRPEGSVSTLKIQRTERGDSAVYLCASSFRPGLGDNEQFFGPGTRLTVL.

The V gene is TRBV12-3 or TRBV12-4, the J gene TRBJ2-1, with no clear D. CDR3 length: 11 residues. V lost 6 bases to trimming and J lost 12 bases, with 12 bases between them. The CDR3 spells CASSPDLGQFF. The CDR3 DNA is TGTGCCAGCAGCCCAGATTTGGGGCAGTTCTTC.

V is TRBV6-6 and J is TRBJ1-1; TRBD1 matches at 7 bases. This CDR3 has 15 residues. V lost 7 bases, J lost 1 base, and 9 bases stayed unmatched. Germline V gene sequence: CDR1 MNHNY, CDR2 SVGAGI (reference sequence). The CDR3 here is CASTMRQGGNTEAFF. CDR3 bases: TGTGCCAGCACCATGAGGCAGGGGGGGAACACTGAAGCTTTCTTT.

The V call is TRBV12-3 or TRBV12-4, the J call TRBJ1-4; the D is unclear. Trimming removed 4 bases from V and 7 bases from J, with 22 bases in between. The CDR3 sequence is 17 residues long. The CDR3 sequence: CASSSSPGRPGGEKLFF. The CDR3 nucleotides are TGTGCCAGCAGTTCCTCTCCGGGCAGGCCGGGCGGTGAAAAACTGTTTTTT.

This rearrangement joins TRBV7-2 to TRBJ2-7; 7 bases fit TRBD2. Trimming at V came to 5 bases and at J to 1 base, leaving 8 bases not matched to a gene. Germline CDR1 is SGHTA and CDR2 is FQGNSA. The CDR3 totals 15 residues. The CDR3 is CASSDRAGPSYEQYF. In nucleotides, the CDR3 is TGTGCCAGCAGCGATCGAGCGGGGCCGTCCTACGAGCAGTACTTC.